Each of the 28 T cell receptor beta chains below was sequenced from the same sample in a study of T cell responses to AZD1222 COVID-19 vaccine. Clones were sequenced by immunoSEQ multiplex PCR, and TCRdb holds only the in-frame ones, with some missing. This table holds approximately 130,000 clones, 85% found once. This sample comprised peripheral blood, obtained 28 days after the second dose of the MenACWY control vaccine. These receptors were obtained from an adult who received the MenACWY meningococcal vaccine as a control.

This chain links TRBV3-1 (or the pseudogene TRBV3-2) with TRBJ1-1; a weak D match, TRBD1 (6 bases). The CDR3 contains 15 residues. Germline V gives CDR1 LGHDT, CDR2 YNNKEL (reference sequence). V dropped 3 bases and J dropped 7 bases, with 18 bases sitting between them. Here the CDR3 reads CASSHGHRAESEAFF. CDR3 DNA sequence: TGTGCCAGCAGCCACGGGCACAGGGCGGAAAGTGAAGCTTTCTTT.

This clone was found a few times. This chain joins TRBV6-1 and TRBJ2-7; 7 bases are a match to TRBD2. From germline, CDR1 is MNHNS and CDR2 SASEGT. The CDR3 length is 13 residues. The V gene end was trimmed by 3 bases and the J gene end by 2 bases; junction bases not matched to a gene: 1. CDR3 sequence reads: CASSEGLTYEQYV. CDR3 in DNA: TGTGCCAGCAGTGAGGGACTAACCTACGAGCAGTACGTC.

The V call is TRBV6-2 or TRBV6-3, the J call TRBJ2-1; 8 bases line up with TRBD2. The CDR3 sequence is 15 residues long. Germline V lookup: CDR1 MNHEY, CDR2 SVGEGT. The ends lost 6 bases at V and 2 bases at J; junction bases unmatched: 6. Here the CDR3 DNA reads TGTGCCAGCAGCCGGGGGGGCCCGACCTACAATGAGCAGTTCTTC. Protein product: CASSRGGPTYNEQFF.

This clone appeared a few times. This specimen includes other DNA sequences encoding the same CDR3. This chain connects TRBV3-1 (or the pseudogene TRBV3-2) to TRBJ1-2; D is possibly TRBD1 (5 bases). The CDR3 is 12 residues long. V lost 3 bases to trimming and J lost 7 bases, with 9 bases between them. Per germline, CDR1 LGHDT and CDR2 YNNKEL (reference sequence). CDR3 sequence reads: CASSQGVGGYTF. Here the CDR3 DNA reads TGTGCCAGCAGCCAGGGGGTAGGTGGCTACACCTTC.

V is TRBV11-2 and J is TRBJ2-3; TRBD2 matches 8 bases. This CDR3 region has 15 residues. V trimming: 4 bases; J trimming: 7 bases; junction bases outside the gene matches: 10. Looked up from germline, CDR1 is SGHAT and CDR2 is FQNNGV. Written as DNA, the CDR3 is TGTGCCAGCAGCTCTGTCCGGGGGGGAAAGCATACGCAGTATTTT. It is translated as CASSSVRGGKHTQYF.

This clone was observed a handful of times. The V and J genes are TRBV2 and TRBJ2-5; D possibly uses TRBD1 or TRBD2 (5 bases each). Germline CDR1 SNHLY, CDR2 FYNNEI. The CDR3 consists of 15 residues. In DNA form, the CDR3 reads TGTGCACAGGACGAGGCGGGCACTAATCAAGAGACCCAGTACTTC. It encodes CAQDEAGTNQETQYF.

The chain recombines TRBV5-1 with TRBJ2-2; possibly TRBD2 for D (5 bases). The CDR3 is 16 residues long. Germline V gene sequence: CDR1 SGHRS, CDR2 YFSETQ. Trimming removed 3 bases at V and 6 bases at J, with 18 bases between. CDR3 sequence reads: CASSSQDGETSGELFF. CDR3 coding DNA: TGCGCCAGCAGCTCCCAAGACGGGGAAACCTCCGGGGAGCTGTTTTTT.

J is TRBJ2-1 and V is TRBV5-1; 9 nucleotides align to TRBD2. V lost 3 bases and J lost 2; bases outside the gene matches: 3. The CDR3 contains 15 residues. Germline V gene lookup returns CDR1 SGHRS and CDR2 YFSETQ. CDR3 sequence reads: CASSWREGAYNEQFF. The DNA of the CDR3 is TGCGCCAGCAGCTGGCGGGAGGGGGCCTACAATGAGCAGTTCTTC.

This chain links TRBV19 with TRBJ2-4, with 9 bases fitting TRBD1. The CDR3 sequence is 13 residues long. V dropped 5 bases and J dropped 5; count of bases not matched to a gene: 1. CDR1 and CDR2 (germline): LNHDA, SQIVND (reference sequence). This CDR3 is CASSGTGQNIQYF. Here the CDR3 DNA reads TGTGCCAGTAGTGGGACAGGGCAAAACATTCAGTACTTC.

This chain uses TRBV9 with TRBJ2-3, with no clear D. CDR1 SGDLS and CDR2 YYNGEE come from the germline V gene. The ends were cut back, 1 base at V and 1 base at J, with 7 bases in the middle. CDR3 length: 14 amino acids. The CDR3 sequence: CASSVRSGTDTQYF. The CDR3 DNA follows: TGTGCCAGCAGCGTAAGATCGGGCACAGATACGCAGTATTTT. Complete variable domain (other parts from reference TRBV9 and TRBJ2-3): DSGVTQTPKHLITATGQRVTLRCSPRSGDLSVYWYQQSLDQGLQFLIQYYNGEERAKGNILERFSAQQFPDLHSELNLSSLELGDSALYFCASSVRSGTDTQYFGPGTRLTVL.

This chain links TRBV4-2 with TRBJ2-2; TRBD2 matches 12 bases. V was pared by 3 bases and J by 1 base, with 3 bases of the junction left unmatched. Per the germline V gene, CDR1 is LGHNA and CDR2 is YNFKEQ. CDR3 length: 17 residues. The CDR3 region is CASSQMTSGGNTGELFF. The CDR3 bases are TGTGCCAGCAGCCAGATGACTAGCGGGGGGAACACCGGGGAGCTGTTTTTT.

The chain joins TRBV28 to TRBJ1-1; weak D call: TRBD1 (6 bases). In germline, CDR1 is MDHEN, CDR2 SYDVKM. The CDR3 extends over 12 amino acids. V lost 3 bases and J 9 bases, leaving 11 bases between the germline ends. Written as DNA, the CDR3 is TGTGCCAGCAGTTTCTATGGGACAAAAGCTTTCTTT. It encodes CASSFYGTKAFF.

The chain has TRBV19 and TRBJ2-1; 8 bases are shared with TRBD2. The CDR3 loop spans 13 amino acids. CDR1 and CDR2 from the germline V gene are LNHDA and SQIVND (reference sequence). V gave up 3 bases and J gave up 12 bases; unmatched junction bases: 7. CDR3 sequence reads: CASSMRGERWQFF. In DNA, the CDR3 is TGTGCCAGTAGTATGCGGGGGGAAAGGTGGCAGTTCTTC.

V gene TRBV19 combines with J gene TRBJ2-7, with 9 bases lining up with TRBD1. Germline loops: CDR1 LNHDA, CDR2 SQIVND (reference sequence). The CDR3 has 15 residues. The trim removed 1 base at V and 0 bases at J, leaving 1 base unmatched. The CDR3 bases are TGTGCCAGTAGTATAGGACAGGGGGGCTCCTACGAGCAGTACTTC. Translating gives CASSIGQGGSYEQYF.

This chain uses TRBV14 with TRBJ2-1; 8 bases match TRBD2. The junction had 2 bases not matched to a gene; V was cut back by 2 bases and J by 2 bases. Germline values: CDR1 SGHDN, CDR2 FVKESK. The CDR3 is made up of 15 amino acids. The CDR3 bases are TGTGCCAGCAGCCAACGGGAGGGCCCCTACAATGAGCAGTTCTTC. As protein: CASSQREGPYNEQFF. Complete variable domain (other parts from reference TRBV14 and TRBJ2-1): EAGVTQFPSHSVIEKGQTVTLRCDPISGHDNLYWYRRVMGKEIKFLLHFVKESKQDESGMPNNRFLAERTGGTYSTLKVQPAELEDSGVYFCASSQREGPYNEQFFGPGTRLTVL.

CDR3: CASSQEVDAVREKLFF. CDR3 nucleotides: TGTGCCAGCAGCCAAGAGGTAGACGCGGTCCGTGAAAAACTGTTTTTT. This chain links TRBV3-1 (or the pseudogene TRBV3-2) with TRBJ1-4, with D uncertain. Germline assignment: CDR1 LGHDT and CDR2 YNNKEL (reference sequence). The CDR3 totals 16 residues. V was trimmed by 0 bases and J by 7 bases, leaving 15 bases between them.

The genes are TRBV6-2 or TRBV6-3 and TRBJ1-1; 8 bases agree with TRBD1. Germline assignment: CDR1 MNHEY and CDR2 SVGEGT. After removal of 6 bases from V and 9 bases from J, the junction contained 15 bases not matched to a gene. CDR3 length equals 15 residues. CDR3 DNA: TGTGCCAGCAGCAACCCATCTACAACAGGGGGGAAAGCTTTCTTT. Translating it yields CASSNPSTTGGKAFF.

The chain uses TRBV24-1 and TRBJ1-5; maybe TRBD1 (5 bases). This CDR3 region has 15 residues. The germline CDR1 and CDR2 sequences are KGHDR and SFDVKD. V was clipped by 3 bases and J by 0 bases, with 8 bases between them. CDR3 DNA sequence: TGTGCCACCAGTGATACGACAGATAGCAATCAGCCCCAGCATTTT. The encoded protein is CATSDTTDSNQPQHF.

DNA for the CDR3: TGCAGCGTAGGGCGCCAAGGCGGCTACACCTTC. It is translated as CSVGRQGGYTF. The V and J genes are TRBV29-1 and TRBJ1-2; unclear D gene. The germline CDR1 and CDR2 sequences are SQVTM and ANQGSEA. The CDR3 runs 11 residues. V was shortened by 6 bases and J by 8 bases, with 13 bases between the two germline ends. Drawing the rest from reference TRBV29-1 and TRBJ1-2, the complete variable domain is SAVISQKPSRDICQRGTSLTIQCQVDSQVTMMFWYRQQPGQSLTLIATANQGSEATYESGFVIDKFPISRPNLTFSTLTVSNMSPEDSSIYLCSVGRQGGYTFGSGTRLTVV.

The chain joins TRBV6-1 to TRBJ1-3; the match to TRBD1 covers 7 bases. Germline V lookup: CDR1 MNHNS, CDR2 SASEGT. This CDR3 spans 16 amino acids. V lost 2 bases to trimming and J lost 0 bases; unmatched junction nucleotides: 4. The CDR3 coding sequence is TGTGCCAGCAGTGAAACAGGGGCGACCTCTGGAAACACCATATATTTT. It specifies CASSETGATSGNTIYF.

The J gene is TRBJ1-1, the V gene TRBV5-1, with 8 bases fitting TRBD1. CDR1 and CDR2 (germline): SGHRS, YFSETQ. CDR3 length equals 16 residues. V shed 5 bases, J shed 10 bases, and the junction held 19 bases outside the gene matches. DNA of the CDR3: TGCGCCAGCAGGGACAACAGGGGGGAGCCTACACGTGGAGCTTTCTTT. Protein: CASRDNRGEPTRGAFF.

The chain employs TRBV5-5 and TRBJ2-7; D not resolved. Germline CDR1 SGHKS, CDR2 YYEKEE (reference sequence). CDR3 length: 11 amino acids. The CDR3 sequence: CASRLDYEQYV. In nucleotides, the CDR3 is TGTGCCAGCAGGTTGGACTACGAGCAGTACGTC.

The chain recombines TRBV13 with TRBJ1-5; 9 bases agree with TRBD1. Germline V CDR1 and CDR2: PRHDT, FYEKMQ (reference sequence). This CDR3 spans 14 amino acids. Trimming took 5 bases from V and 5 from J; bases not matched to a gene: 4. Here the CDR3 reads CASSLQGADQPQHF. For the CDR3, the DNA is TGTGCCAGCAGCCTACAGGGGGCGGATCAGCCCCAGCATTTT.

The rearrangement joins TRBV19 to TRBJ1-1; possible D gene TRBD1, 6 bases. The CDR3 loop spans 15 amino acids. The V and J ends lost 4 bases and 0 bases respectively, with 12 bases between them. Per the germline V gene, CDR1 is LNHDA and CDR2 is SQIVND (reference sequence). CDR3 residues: CASSSNRAMNTEAFF. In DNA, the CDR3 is TGTGCCAGTAGTAGCAACAGGGCCATGAACACTGAAGCTTTCTTT.

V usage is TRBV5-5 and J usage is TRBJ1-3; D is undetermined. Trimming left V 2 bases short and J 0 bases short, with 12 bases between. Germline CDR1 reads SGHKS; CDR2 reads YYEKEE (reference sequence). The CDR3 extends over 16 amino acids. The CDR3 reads CASSFAQIISGNTIYF. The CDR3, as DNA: TGTGCCAGCAGCTTCGCACAGATAATCTCTGGAAACACCATATATTTT.

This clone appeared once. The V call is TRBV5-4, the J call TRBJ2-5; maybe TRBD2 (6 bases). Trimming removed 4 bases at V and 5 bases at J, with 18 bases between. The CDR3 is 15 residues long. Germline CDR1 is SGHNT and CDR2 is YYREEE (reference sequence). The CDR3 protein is CASSNGARGLETQYF. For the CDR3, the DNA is TGTGCCAGCAGCAACGGGGCACGGGGGTTGGAGACCCAGTACTTC.

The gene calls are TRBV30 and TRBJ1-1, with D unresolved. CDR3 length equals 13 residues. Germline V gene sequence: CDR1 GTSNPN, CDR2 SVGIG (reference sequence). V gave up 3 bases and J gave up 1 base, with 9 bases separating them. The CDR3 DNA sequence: TGTGCCTGGAGCCGAACATCGAACACTGAAGCTTTCTTT. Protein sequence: CAWSRTSNTEAFF.

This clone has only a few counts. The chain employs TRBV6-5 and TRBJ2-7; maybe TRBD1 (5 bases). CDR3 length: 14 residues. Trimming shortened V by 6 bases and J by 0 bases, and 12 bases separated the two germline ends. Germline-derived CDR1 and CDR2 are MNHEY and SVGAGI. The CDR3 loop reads CASSRDRSSYEQYF. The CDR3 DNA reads TGTGCCAGCAGCCGCGACAGAAGCTCCTACGAGCAGTACTTC.